The 3 T cell receptor beta chains below all came from one sample that was sequenced in a study of CD8+CD57+ T cells in acquired aplastic anemia. Genomic DNA constituted the template upon which TCR beta VDJ and CDR3 profiling was performed. TCRdb re-called the reads with MiXCR, one entry per CDR3 protein. The repertoire has fewer than 250,000 distinct CDR3 sequences, around half of them found once; the top ten carry 7% to 10%. The sequenced patients had an expansion of CD8+CD57+ cells seen by flow cytometry. Material: sorted CD4+, CD8+, or CD8+CD57+ T cells (not recorded which) from PBMCs. The receptors stem from a human donor with aplastic anemia.

The chain is built from TRBV2 and TRBJ1-6; 8 positions match TRBD1. Germline V gives CDR1 SNHLY, CDR2 FYNNEI. Trimming took 5 bases from V and 9 from J; bases not matched to a gene: 9. CDR3 length: 15 amino acids. The CDR3 loop reads CASSRGQVLGSPLHF. The CDR3 nucleotides read TGTGCCAGCAGTAGGGGACAGGTTTTGGGTTCACCCCTCCACTTT.

This clonotype occurred a few times. The chain combines TRBV29-1 with TRBJ2-2, with D maybe TRBD2 (6 bases). This CDR3 is 14 amino acids long. Germline assignment: CDR1 SQVTM and CDR2 ANQGSEA. V lost 4 bases and J 3 bases, leaving 12 bases between the germline ends. This chain's CDR3 is CSVGGVPHTGELFF. The CDR3 nucleotides read TGCAGCGTTGGGGGGGTTCCTCACACCGGGGAGCTGTTTTTT.

This clonotype was seen many times. The chain employs TRBV7-9 and TRBJ1-2; tentative D call: TRBD1 (5 bases). The length of the CDR3 is 14 residues. Trimming took 1 base from V and 4 from J, leaving 10 bases between them. Germline-derived CDR1 and CDR2 are SEHNR and FQNEAQ (reference sequence). The CDR3 here is CASSLGGTFYGYTF. DNA for the CDR3: TGTGCCAGCAGCTTAGGAGGGACCTTCTATGGCTACACCTTC.